The entry below gives a single T cell receptor beta chain sequence along with its context. This entry is derived from a study of tissue T cells after allogeneic stem cell transplantation. The CDR3 length is 13 residues. With 0 bases removed from V and 2 bases from J, the gap between germline ends came to 5 bases. Germline assignment: CDR1 SGHRS and CDR2 YFSETQ. Assay: immunoSEQ multiplex PCR; the TCRdb copy retains only in-frame clones and omits some. The sample has more than 3,500 clones, approximately 50% seen once. The starting material was tissue from the ileum, obtained at autopsy. The V gene is TRBV5-1, the J gene TRBJ2-5; D remains unclear. This TCR derives from a male donor aged 60 or over with lung cancer. In DNA, the CDR3 is TGCGCCAGCAGCTTGGTTCCACAAGAGACCCAGTACTTC. Translation: CASSLVPQETQYF.